A single T cell receptor (beta chain) is shown here with its context. The antigen is unknown. These data originate in a study of radiotherapy plus CTLA-4 blockade in lung cancer. Across the whole study: Objective responses occurred in 18% of patients; about 32% had disease control.

Clones were sequenced by immunoSEQ multiplex PCR, and TCRdb holds only the in-frame ones, with some missing. The table records about 80,000 clones, roughly 79% of them present only once. Findings and caveats of the study: Once radiotherapy plus ipilimumab had been given, TCR clones derived from tumor expanded in blood. Reported findings show early blood T cell clone dynamics, with interferon-beta, best predicted response.

Those with chemo-refractory metastatic non-small-cell lung cancer were treated with focal radiation combined with CTLA-4 blockade using ipilimumab. This receptor was taken from a human donor with non-small cell lung cancer whose response to radiotherapy plus ipilimumab could not be evaluated. Some clones in this sample may be carry-over from other donors' samples. Specimen: peripheral blood, collected from a patient treated with radiotherapy plus ipilimumab.

As DNA, the CDR3 is TGTGCCAGCAGGAGACTAGCGGGCACAGATACGCAGTATTTT. This encodes CASRRLAGTDTQYF. The rearrangement links TRBV2 to TRBJ2-3, with 9 bases matching TRBD2. The V segment lost 6 bases and the J segment 1 base; nucleotides outside the gene matches: 2. There are 14 residues in the CDR3. Germline V gene lookup returns CDR1 SNHLY and CDR2 FYNNEI. Complete variable domain (other parts from reference TRBV2 and TRBJ2-3): EPEVTQTPSHQVTQMGQEVILRCVPISNHLYFYWYRQILGQKVEFLVSFYNNEISEKSEIFDDQFSVERPDGSNFTLKIRSTKLEDSAMYFCASRRLAGTDTQYFGPGTRLTVL.